The 22 T cell receptor beta chains in this list originate from one sample, sequenced in a study of cytomegalovirus exposure and HLA in healthy donors. With 60 Vbeta and 13 Jbeta primers, the PCR was carried out. The repertoire was sequenced with immunoSEQ multiplex PCR; TCRdb's copy has only in-frame clones and lacks some. The table lists about 130,000 clones, over 75% of them singletons, with more than 0.95% in the top ten. The sample was PBMCs. The receptor source for this set is a man in his fifties in good health and CMV-seronegative.

This sequence joins TRBV15 and TRBJ2-2; perhaps TRBD1 as D (6 bases). Per the germline V gene, CDR1 is LNHNV and CDR2 is YYDKDF (reference sequence). Trimming stripped 8 bases from V and 1 base from J, with 14 bases between. CDR3 length: 15 residues. The CDR3 loop reads CATAQHRENTGELFF. The CDR3 nucleotides are TGTGCCACCGCGCAGCACAGGGAGAACACCGGGGAGCTGTTTTTT.

V and J are TRBV9 and TRBJ2-5, with 10 bases fitting TRBD2. The CDR3 is 15 residues long. The ends lost 6 bases at V and 4 bases at J; junction bases unmatched: 9. The germline CDR1 and CDR2 sequences are SGDLS and YYNGEE. CDR3 sequence reads: CASNPAGGPGETQYF. The CDR3 nucleotides are TGTGCCAGCAACCCAGCGGGAGGGCCTGGAGAGACCCAGTACTTC.

This clone was observed a few times. This chain connects TRBV6-5 to TRBJ1-1; D not resolved. The ends were cut back, 2 bases at V and 0 bases at J, with 10 bases in the middle. The CDR3 consists of 15 residues. Germline CDR1 is MNHEY and CDR2 is SVGAGI. The CDR3 here is CASSYSGRLNTEAFF. The CDR3 DNA reads TGTGCCAGCAGTTACAGCGGCAGGTTGAACACTGAAGCTTTCTTT.

This chain links TRBV18 with TRBJ2-6; 7 nucleotides align to TRBD1. The V segment lost 1 base and the J segment 3 bases; nucleotides outside the gene matches: 3. CDR3 size: 16 residues. Germline V CDR1 and CDR2: KGHSH, LQKENI. The CDR3, as DNA: TGTGCCAGCTCACCACTCACAGGGGTTGGGGCCAACGTCCTGACTTTC. It encodes CASSPLTGVGANVLTF. Full variable domain (rest looked up from reference TRBV18 and TRBJ2-6): NAGVMQNPRHLVRRRGQEARLRCSPMKGHSHVYWYRQLPEEGLKFMVYLQKENIIDESGMPKERFSAEFPKEGPSILRIQQVVRGDSAAYFCASSPLTGVGANVLTFGAGSRLTVL.

J is TRBJ2-7 and V is TRBV6-6, with D perhaps TRBD1 (6 bases). V shed 5 bases and J shed 12 bases, with 14 bases lying between them. In germline, CDR1 is MNHNY, CDR2 SVGAGI (reference sequence). The CDR3 is made up of 11 amino acids. The CDR3 region has the DNA TGTGCCAGCAGTCAGGACAGTCCCAGGTACTTC. This sequence encodes CASSQDSPRYF.

This clone was picked up a small number of times. The genes are TRBV25-1 and TRBJ2-5, with 8 positions matching TRBD1. Per germline, CDR1 MGHDK and CDR2 SYGVNS. The CDR3 contains 15 residues. V lost 7 bases and J lost 3; bases outside the gene matches: 10. CDR3 sequence (DNA): TGTGCCAGCACTACTCCGGGACAGGAGGAAGAGACCCAGTACTTC. Translation gives CASTTPGQEEETQYF.

This chain joins TRBV6-6 and TRBJ2-7; 14 nucleotides align to TRBD2. Germline CDR1 MNHNY, CDR2 SVGAGI (reference sequence). With 2 bases clipped from V and 7 bases from J, the junction kept 7 bases outside the gene matches. The CDR3 consists of 16 residues. Here the CDR3 reads CASSYRGLAGVGEQYF. The DNA of the CDR3 is TGTGCCAGCAGTTACCGGGGACTAGCGGGAGTGGGAGAGCAGTACTTC.

The chain is built from TRBV28 and TRBJ2-3, with D possibly matching TRBD1 (6 bases). CDR3 length equals 15 residues. V was clipped by 7 bases and J by 10 bases, with 24 bases between them. Germline CDR1 reads MDHEN; CDR2 reads SYDVKM. The CDR3 DNA reads as TGTGCCAGCAATGATTCCGGGACCCAGGGGATATCGCAGTATTTT. Amino acids: CASNDSGTQGISQYF.

The chain couples TRBV19 to TRBJ1-5; D might be TRBD1 (6 bases). V was shortened by 3 bases and J by 5 bases, with 14 bases between the two germline ends. Germline loops: CDR1 LNHDA, CDR2 SQIVND (reference sequence). The CDR3 runs to 15 residues. The CDR3 DNA is TGTGCCAGTAGTATGCTGTCCAGGGGTGATCAGCCCCAGCATTTT. This encodes CASSMLSRGDQPQHF.

The chain combines TRBV28 with TRBJ1-5, with 9 bases fitting TRBD1. Trimming at V came to 5 bases and at J to 4 bases, leaving 12 bases not matched to a gene. Germline V CDR1 and CDR2: MDHEN, SYDVKM. The CDR3 length is 17 residues. CDR3 nucleotide sequence: TGTGCCAGCAGTCCGGGACAGGGACGGACTAAAAATCAGCCCCAGCATTTT. As protein: CASSPGQGRTKNQPQHF.

The chain carries TRBV10-2 and TRBJ1-5; TRBD1 is a possible D gene (5 bases). Germline CDR1 WSHSY, CDR2 SAAADI. The V and J ends lost 3 bases and 6 bases respectively, with 9 bases between them. This CDR3 region has 13 residues. The CDR3 is CASSDAGVQPQHF. The CDR3 nucleotides read TGCGCCAGCAGTGATGCGGGGGTTCAGCCCCAGCATTTT.

V usage is TRBV5-1 and J usage is TRBJ1-2, with 10 bases aligning to TRBD1. After removal of 4 bases from V and 3 bases from J, the junction contained 9 bases not matched to a gene. The CDR3 contains 16 residues. Germline V gene lookup returns CDR1 SGHRS and CDR2 YFSETQ. The CDR3 DNA sequence: TGCGCCAGCAGCCCCCGACAGGGGGCGCCGGACTATGGCTACACCTTC. This encodes CASSPRQGAPDYGYTF.

The chain is built from TRBV7-9 and TRBJ2-7; no reliable D call. Germline CDR1 and CDR2: SEHNR and FQNEAQ (reference sequence). The germline V and J ends were trimmed by 3 bases and 4 bases, with 4 bases remaining between them. The CDR3 extends over 11 amino acids. CDR3 DNA: TGTGCCAGCAGCTTTTTATACGAGCAGTACTTC. This sequence encodes CASSFLYEQYF. The whole variable domain, filled in from reference TRBV7-9 and TRBJ2-7, reads DTGVSQNPRHKITKRGQNVTFRCDPISEHNRLYWYRQTLGQGPEFLTYFQNEAQLEKSRLLSDRFSAERPKGSFSTLEIQRTEQGDSAMYLCASSFLYEQYFGPGTRLTVT.

The gene calls are TRBV5-8 and TRBJ2-5; a weak D match, TRBD1 (7 bases). This CDR3 is built from 17 residues. CDR1 SGHTS and CDR2 YDEGEE come from the germline V gene. V was pared by 0 bases and J by 7 bases, with 22 bases between. The CDR3, as DNA: TGTGCCAGCAGCTTGGACACCGGGACAGCGAGCGGGTGGACCCAGTACTTC. Amino acids: CASSLDTGTASGWTQYF.

The chain uses TRBV6-1 and TRBJ1-2; a possible D gene is TRBD1 (6 bases). Trimming cost V 2 bases and J 2 bases, with 21 bases left between them. CDR1 is MNHNS, CDR2 SASEGT, per germline. This CDR3 spans 18 amino acids. The CDR3 protein is CASSEMPPGGGINYGYTF. The DNA for the CDR3 is TGTGCCAGCAGTGAAATGCCGCCGGGGGGCGGTATCAACTATGGCTACACCTTC.

The chain combines TRBV11-2 with TRBJ2-5, with 7 nucleotides matching TRBD2. J lost 5 bases, V lost 2 bases, and 8 bases had no gene match. The CDR3 is 15 residues long. Looked up from germline, CDR1 is SGHAT and CDR2 is FQNNGV. CDR3 nucleotide sequence: TGTGCCAGCAGCTTACGATGGGCGCGGGGGGAGACCCAGTACTTC. It is translated as CASSLRWARGETQYF.

The chain uses TRBV9 and TRBJ2-7; the match to TRBD1 covers 9 bases. Per germline, CDR1 SGDLS and CDR2 YYNGEE. V lost 0 bases to trimming and J lost 2 bases; unmatched junction nucleotides: 3. CDR3 length equals 15 residues. The CDR3 spells CASSVGDRAAYEQYF. The CDR3 DNA sequence: TGTGCCAGCAGCGTAGGGGACAGGGCTGCCTACGAGCAGTACTTC.

This clone was observed a handful of times. CDR3: CASSEALAADEKLFF. CDR3 sequence (DNA): TGTGCCAGCAGTGAAGCGCTAGCAGCGGATGAAAAACTGTTTTTT. V and J are TRBV2 and TRBJ1-4; D unresolved. CDR1 and CDR2 from the germline V gene are SNHLY and FYNNEI. V shed 0 bases and J shed 6 bases, with 11 bases lying between them. CDR3 size: 15 residues.

J is TRBJ2-5 and V is TRBV15, with 15 bases matching TRBD2. Germline V gene lookup returns CDR1 LNHNV and CDR2 YYDKDF (reference sequence). V shed 7 bases, J shed 2 bases, and the junction held 5 bases outside the gene matches. The CDR3 length is 16 residues. The CDR3 DNA reads TGTGCCACCAATCTAGGGACTAGCGGGGGGCAAGAGACCCAGTACTTC. Translation gives CATNLGTSGGQETQYF.

V gene TRBV5-1 combines with J gene TRBJ2-7; D not resolved. Trimming took 4 bases from V and 4 from J, leaving 12 bases between them. There are 13 residues in the CDR3. The germline CDR1 and CDR2 sequences are SGHRS and YFSETQ. The CDR3, as DNA: TGCGCCAGCAGCAGTGCGGATCAATACGAGCAGTACTTC. Translation gives CASSSADQYEQYF.

V is TRBV2 and J is TRBJ1-4; 11 bases are shared with TRBD1. With 6 bases clipped from V and 14 bases from J, the junction kept 8 bases outside the gene matches. CDR1 is SNHLY and CDR2 is FYNNEI in the germline V gene. CDR3 length: 13 amino acids. The CDR3 loop is CASSGTGGNRLFF. The CDR3 nucleotides are TGTGCCAGCAGCGGGACAGGGGGTAACCGGCTGTTTTTT. The full variable domain, its missing parts supplied by reference TRBV2 and TRBJ1-4, is EPEVTQTPSHQVTQMGQEVILRCVPISNHLYFYWYRQILGQKVEFLVSFYNNEISEKSEIFDDQFSVERPDGSNFTLKIRSTKLEDSAMYFCASSGTGGNRLFFGSGTQLSVL.

The gene calls are TRBV28 and TRBJ2-2; possibly TRBD2 for D (6 bases). Trimming took 8 bases from V and 3 from J, leaving 7 bases between them. In germline, CDR1 is MDHEN, CDR2 SYDVKM. The CDR3 sequence is 12 residues long. CDR3 region: CASQRDTGELFF. Here the CDR3 DNA reads TGTGCCAGCCAGCGGGACACCGGGGAGCTGTTTTTT.